This TCR beta chain was found in a study of cytomegalovirus exposure and HLA in healthy donors. CDR3 length: 13 residues. Per germline, CDR1 WNHNN and CDR2 SYGVQD (reference sequence). V lost 8 bases and J lost 8, with 15 bases in between. The PCR used 60 Vbeta and 13 Jbeta primers. Here immunoSEQ multiplex PCR was the method, and the copy in TCRdb shows in-frame clones only, minus some. The sample has more than 90,000 clones, about three quarters seen once; the top ten hold 7.1%. The chain combines TRBV10-1 with TRBJ1-4; D call uncertain. Sequenced sample: PBMCs. This receptor was obtained from a man aged 40-49 years in good health and CMV-seropositive. Written as DNA, the CDR3 is TGCGCCAGCGGCCGGGCCGAGGGAGAAAAACTGTTTTTT. Residues: CASGRAEGEKLFF.